This TCR beta chain was captured by sequencing in a study of blood T cells in healthy people across ages. Study observations and caveats: Older individuals had lower TCR beta diversity per million T cells (the decline was roughly linear).

It was with a sample-barcoded 5' primer and a J-beta primer mix that a second PCR of roughly 6 to 11 cycles was run. From the 5' RACE reads, TCRdb called clonotypes with MiXCR, one entry per CDR3 protein. This sample has over a million distinct CDR3 sequences; around 40% occur once, and the top ten carry over 3.5%. Every donor provided 8.5 to 10 milliliters of peripheral blood. In the case of this clonotype: Its specificity is not known.

The germline CDR1 and CDR2 sequences are GTSNPN and SVGIG (reference sequence). Trimming shortened V by 0 bases and J by 8 bases, and 17 bases separated the two germline ends. The CDR3 sequence is 15 residues long. This TCR derives from a woman aged 18-35 years in good health. The genes are TRBV30 and TRBJ2-1; tentatively, D is TRBD2 (6 bases). Sequencing input: blood. This CDR3 is CAWSVRVAGSHEQFF. As DNA, the CDR3 is TGTGCCTGGAGTGTAAGAGTGGCGGGGAGTCATGAGCAGTTCTTC.